This TCR beta chain was captured by sequencing in a study of cytomegalovirus exposure and HLA in healthy donors (TCRdb year 2017). Study-level background: An earlier analysis of about 560 of the donors reported 276 Gb of sequence data and 117 million unique TCR beta sequences obtained from 150 million to 200 million T cells. An early release covering 500 to 750 HLA-typed donors comprised approximately 300 gigabases of sequencing data and around 80 million unique TCR sequences. Of the roughly 400 genotyped donors, approximately 80% fell in the genetic ancestry cluster associated with self-reported Caucasian donors. The study aimed to test whether cataloging public T cell receptors could reveal signatures of past pathogen exposure. Using immunosequencing, the study profiled T cell repertoires from 500 to 800 subjects and related those repertoires to cytomegalovirus serostatus. Besides the first cohort of roughly 700 subjects, a separate validation cohort made up of over a hundred different subjects was used. High-throughput TCR immunosequencing, statistical association of individual TCRs with disease status, and machine learning were combined to predict cytomegalovirus infection status. A later analysis re-examined previously published TCR beta repertoires from roughly 720 donors and added high-resolution HLA genotyping to investigate patterns of TCR occurrence. The later analysis used no new phenotypic data to find candidate immune exposures, relying instead on TCR beta sequences and their occurrence across donors. An earlier analysis of 450 to 750 of the donors used high-throughput TCR beta sequencing to judge whether each TCR beta V gene segment behaved as functional or pseudogenic. Donor age, sex, ethnicity and CMV serostatus were compiled together with the repertoire data. Genome-wide SNP genotypes for about three fifths of the roughly 670 donors were used in a later genetic analysis, which treated that subset as a discovery cohort. All discovery cohort repertoires had been generated on a single sequencing platform. Both class I and class II loci were covered by HLA typing, at four-digit resolution. The number of typed donors differed by locus: about 620-640 for A, B, C, DRB1 and DQB1; some 500 for DQA1; fewer than 610 for DPA1; and about 470 for DPB1. Five DR-DQ haplotypes were treated as single units for association and clustering because of strong linkage in the cohort. Across roughly 420 genotyped donors of the cohort, an average of approximately 220,000 unique TCR beta nucleotide sequences per donor were sequenced, and 15% to 20% of those sequences were non-productive. What the study reported, not specific to this receptor: Three of the identified cytomegalovirus-associated TCR beta chains were confirmed in vitro to be specific for cytomegalovirus antigens. In a later analysis, most CMV-associated TCR beta chains were found to appear HLA-restricted, with HLA associations seemingly driven largely by CMV exposure. Cytomegalovirus status was reported to be diagnosed by the classifier with high specificity and sensitivity in both the original and validation cohorts. In a later analysis, several top co-occurrence clusters were reported to appear linked to parvovirus B19, influenza, CMV and Epstein-Barr virus. In a later analysis, HLA-associated TCR beta chains were found to be more clonally expanded and to have lower generation probabilities than equally common non-associated chains. Correlated functional status among segregating V segments might reflect linkage disequilibrium, but an unknown experimental factor could not be ruled out. Only TCR beta chains were sequenced in this cohort, and the absence of alpha or paired-chain data limited detectable features. Because the 87-base-pair reads could not distinguish some IMGT-functional V segments, including TRBV6-2 and TRBV6-3, those segments were excluded. The sequencing pipeline was judged likely to have produced a cluster of highly shared sequence variants as a technical artifact. Over 15 rarely observed V segments, including chromosome 9 orphons, were excluded from the earlier analysis of about 500 of the donors because counts were too low. A later analysis associated about 17,000 TCR beta sequences with specific HLA alleles at a false discovery rate of 0.05. A further reported finding was that TCR beta sequences accurately predicted the HLA-A and HLA-B alleles for most subjects in the first cohort. HLA typing was unavailable for some donors at each locus, so association tests used only the typed subset. When HLA alleles, especially DR and DQ, strongly co-occurred, TCR associations were difficult to assign to individual alleles. A later genetic analysis reported fewer N-insertions in productive TCRs among donors in an Asian-associated ancestry cluster than the roughly 700-donor mean. For the cohort, immune exposure information was limited to CMV serostatus. An association between a missense DCLRE1C variant and V-gene and J-gene trimming of TCR beta chains was found in a later genetic analysis and replicated in an independent cohort. In the study, some 160 TCR beta chains were listed as associated with cytomegalovirus. Most TCR sequences were seen in very few donors, while some public TCRs were found in many individuals. In a later analysis, TCR association rates were found to vary across HLA loci, with the most associated TCRs seen for DRB1 alleles and the fewest for HLA-C alleles. Roughly uniform sequencing depth across donors was assumed in presence/absence analyses, although this assumption may not hold. According to the authors, the approach could potentially be generalized to other disease states and immunological phenotypes. In an earlier analysis of approximately 600 of the donors, most TCR beta V segments were observed in productive rearrangements about 90% or about 30% of the time, broadly matching IMGT annotations.

From the germline V gene, CDR1 is SGHRS and CDR2 is YFSETQ. Inclusive of the bounding cysteine and phenylalanine, the CDR3 is 13 residues long. The DNA shown is the 39-base CDR3, in frame from base 1. Trimming costs V 8 bases and J 1 base, and their ends lie 7 bases apart. For this clone: Its antigen has not been determined. Per-base quality was not reported, and no clone a single base away is much larger than it.

The cohort comprised under 700 healthy bone marrow donors. At the time of sampling, every cohort member was nominally healthy, though immune exposures that went unrecorded were likely present. The donor tested CMV seropositive and was one of the 289 seropositive cohort members. Every donor gave a peripheral blood sample, and the peripheral blood mononuclear cells from that sample were used for TCR beta sequencing. The Qiagen DNeasy Blood Extraction Kit was used to extract genomic DNA from the blood cell samples. The receptor library was made with the immunoSEQ multiplex PCR assay. For the multiplex PCR, a mixture combining 60 forward primers for TCR Vbeta segments and 13 reverse primers for TCR Jbeta segments was used. The CDR3 region of rearranged TCR beta genes was amplified from genomic DNA by a multiplex PCR assay. Amplified TCR beta libraries were sequenced as 87-base-pair reads on the Illumina HiSeq System. The authors' pipeline ran thus. In a later analysis, some 80 million unique TCR beta chains were counted across the 500 to 850 repertoires, and roughly 9.9 million of these chains were shared by at least two donors. Raw reads were error-corrected and collapsed into unique sequences with a nearest-neighbor algorithm that merged closely related sequences to remove PCR and sequencing errors. Alignment of CDR3 sequences to IMGT reference sequences was used to assign V, D and J gene segments. For a sequence to be retained, at least a six-nucleotide match to both a V gene segment and a J gene segment was required. A rearrangement was called productive if the CDR3 had no stop codons and remained in frame with V and J, and every other rearrangement was called non-productive. Following IMGT convention, CDR3 was defined as the stretch from the second conserved V-encoded cysteine up to the conserved J-encoded phenylalanine. In an earlier analysis of more than 550 of the donors, sequences lacking an unambiguous match to a single V gene segment were excluded. An earlier analysis of a few hundred of the donors classified V segments as functional when productive rearrangements were above 56.7% and as segregating when the standard deviation between donors was above 5%. A statistical classification framework was developed to diagnose cytomegalovirus status using the catalog of TCR beta chain sequences. V and J gene assignment, in a later analysis, came from comparing TCR nucleotide sequences with IMGT/GENE-DB human TR gene sequences. In a later analysis, CDR3 sequences and most-parsimonious VDJ recombination scenarios were assigned using the TCRdist pipeline. In a later analysis, each TCR beta chain was defined by its CDR3 amino acid sequence together with its V-gene family, and reads lacking a unique V-gene family were excluded. To address suspected cross-contamination and a sequencing artifact, a later analysis removed over 500 highly shared, low-generation-probability nucleotide sequences. A later analysis calculated a clonal expansion index for each public chain from normalized within-repertoire ranks of inferred template counts. In a later analysis, generation probabilities were computed with a VDJ recombination model fitted to out-of-frame rearrangements, and the resulting probabilities were checked against IGoR. In a later analysis, hypergeometric tests were used to score TCR-TCR, TCR-HLA and TCR-CMV co-occurrence, with a repertoire-size bias correction applied to TCR pairs. To estimate false discovery rates, a later analysis permuted the HLA or CMV assignments 20 times. In a later analysis, co-occurring TCRs were grouped using DBSCAN, and TCRdist sequence similarity was added for clustering within HLA-allele-positive subsets. Repertoires with fewer than 30,000 or more than 120,000 public chains, plus five repertoires with anomalous nucleotide sharing, were excluded from co-occurrence clustering. The clones in this table, taken by TCRdb from immuneACCESS, are in-frame only. Not every clone is retained; where verified, under half of the shortfall comes from an unresolved V gene, and the cause of the rest is unknown. V and J calls and clone size are those listed in that table; D and trimming were worked out from the DNA. For this sample the table gives 130,000 to 150,000 clones, of which roughly 74% were detected only once. The ten largest clones capture 2% to 2.5% of the sample.

The sequenced sample consisted of PBMCs. This receptor was taken from a woman aged 18-30 years in good health and CMV-seropositive. The chain couples TRBV5-1 to TRBJ2-6; the D gene cannot be named for sure. The sequence in DNA is TGCGCCAGTCAGAAATCTGGGGCCAACGTCCTGACTTTC. Its product reads: CASQKSGANVLTF.